The 14 T cell receptor beta chains listed next were all sequenced from one sample in a study of technical replicates of blood from several donors. Assay used: immunoSEQ multiplex PCR; TCRdb lists only in-frame clones, some missing. The sample consists of 9,500 to 15,000 clones, almost 95% of them appearing once. The source material was PBMCs. The receptors stem from a human donor in good health.

This chain links TRBV7-6 with TRBJ2-7; 8 bases map to TRBD2. This CDR3 comprises 15 residues. V shed 1 base, J shed 3 bases, and the junction held 5 bases outside the gene matches. Germline-derived CDR1 and CDR2 are SGHVS and FNYEAQ. CDR3 bases: TGTGCCAGCAGCTTAGACCGGGAGGGCCGCTACGAGCAGTACTTC. This encodes CASSLDREGRYEQYF.

The V gene is TRBV6-4, the J gene TRBJ1-4, with D uncertain. The length of the CDR3 is 15 residues. Trimming took off 6 bases at V and 7 bases at J, with 18 bases between the two ends. Germline loops: CDR1 MRHNA, CDR2 SNTAGT. The CDR3 sequence: CASSPWRTLVEKLFF. The CDR3 bases are TGTGCCAGCAGCCCGTGGCGTACGCTAGTTGAAAAACTGTTTTTT.

The V and J genes are TRBV11-2 and TRBJ2-1; 8 bases fit TRBD2. The V and J ends lost 0 bases and 8 bases, in that order; junction bases with no gene match: 12. CDR1 and CDR2 (germline): SGHAT, FQNNGV. This CDR3 spans 17 amino acids. The CDR3 loop is CASSLDGAGGKGDEQFF. The DNA of the CDR3 is TGTGCCAGCAGCTTAGATGGTGCGGGAGGCAAGGGCGATGAGCAGTTCTTC.

V usage is TRBV5-1 and J usage is TRBJ1-5, with a tentative D call TRBD1 (6 bases). CDR1 is SGHRS and CDR2 is YFSETQ in the germline V gene. This CDR3 has 15 amino acids. Deletions cut 0 bases from V and 4 bases from J, with 11 bases between. In DNA, the CDR3 is TGCGCCAGCAGCTTGGCCGGGACAACAAATCAGCCCCAGCATTTT. Amino acid sequence: CASSLAGTTNQPQHF.

The rearrangement joins TRBV19 to TRBJ1-1; 9 bases match TRBD1. The ends lost 5 bases at V and 4 bases at J; junction bases unmatched: 11. The CDR3 sequence is 16 residues long. Looked up from germline, CDR1 is LNHDA and CDR2 is SQIVND (reference sequence). As DNA, the CDR3 is TGTGCCAGTAGTCGTGCACACAGGGGGCTGGGCACTGAAGCTTTCTTT. Translation: CASSRAHRGLGTEAFF.

This chain uses TRBV13 with TRBJ1-5, with D perhaps TRBD1 (5 bases). Trimming stripped 2 bases from V and 6 bases from J, with 17 bases between. This CDR3 spans 16 amino acids. Germline values: CDR1 PRHDT, CDR2 FYEKMQ (reference sequence). CDR3 loop: CASSLSSSGLTQPQHF. As DNA, the CDR3 is TGTGCCAGCAGCTTAAGTTCGTCGGGACTAACTCAGCCCCAGCATTTT. Based on the CDR3 plus reference TRBV13 and TRBJ1-5, the full variable domain is AAGVIQSPRHLIKEKRETATLKCYPIPRHDTVYWYQQGPGQDPQFLISFYEKMQSDKGSIPDRFSAQQFSDYHSELNMSSLELGDSALYFCASSLSSSGLTQPQHFGDGTRLSIL.

The V gene is TRBV21-1, the J gene TRBJ2-1; TRBD2 is the table's D call, not checked against the DNA. TRBV21-1 is designated a pseudogene. This CDR3 is built from 18 residues. The CDR3 bases are TGTGCCAGCACCCCGGGACTAGCGGGCGCTTCGAACTACAATGAGCAGTTCTTC. Translation gives CASTPGLAGASNYNEQFF.

The chain links TRBV6-4 to TRBJ2-1; tentative D call: TRBD1 (5 bases). The CDR3 has 14 residues. Per germline, CDR1 MRHNA and CDR2 SNTAGT. V lost 2 bases and J lost 3, with 8 bases in between. CDR3 in amino acids: CASSDKGDYNEQFF. The DNA of the CDR3 is TGTGCCAGCAGTGACAAAGGGGACTACAATGAGCAGTTCTTC.

The chain uses TRBV19 and TRBJ2-7, with 7 bases aligning to TRBD1. Per germline, CDR1 LNHDA and CDR2 SQIVND (reference sequence). Trimming at V came to 3 bases and at J to 11 bases, leaving 19 bases not matched to a gene. This CDR3 comprises 16 residues. The CDR3 nucleotides are TGTGCCAGTAGTATCCGGGACAGAGCAGCTTCGATGGTGGAGTACTTC. Encoded protein: CASSIRDRAASMVEYF.

This clone was picked up one time. The chain joins TRBV19 to TRBJ2-7; 7 bases fit TRBD2. Germline values: CDR1 LNHDA, CDR2 SQIVND (reference sequence). The CDR3 loop spans 14 amino acids. V dropped 5 bases and J dropped 2; count of bases not matched to a gene: 6. The CDR3 nucleotides are TGTGCCAGTAGTGTAAGCGGGAATACCTACGAGCAGTACTTC. As protein: CASSVSGNTYEQYF.

The genes are TRBV29-1 and TRBJ1-4; possibly TRBD1 for D (5 bases). This CDR3 has 13 amino acids. V dropped 7 bases and J dropped 7 bases, with 16 bases sitting between them. Germline-derived CDR1 and CDR2 are SQVTM and ANQGSEA. The CDR3 protein is CSALGDFGEKLFF. The DNA of the CDR3 is TGCAGCGCCCTAGGGGACTTTGGTGAAAAACTGTTTTTT.

This chain joins TRBV18 and TRBJ1-1; no definite D call. Germline values: CDR1 KGHSH, CDR2 LQKENI. V lost 4 bases, J lost 0 bases, and 6 bases lay in between. This CDR3 is built from 13 residues. This chain's CDR3 is CASSREMNTEAFF. CDR3 sequence (DNA): TGTGCCAGCTCACGTGAGATGAACACTGAAGCTTTCTTT.

The chain joins TRBV30 to TRBJ2-3, with D possibly being TRBD2 (6 bases). The CDR3 loop spans 14 amino acids. V lost 5 bases, J lost 0 bases, and 12 bases lay in between. CDR1 is GTSNPN, CDR2 SVGIG, per germline (reference sequence). The CDR3 here is CAWARGVSTDTQYF. The DNA for the CDR3 is TGTGCCTGGGCCCGCGGGGTCAGCACAGATACGCAGTATTTT.

This rearrangement joins TRBV4-2 to TRBJ1-3, with 9 bases that match TRBD2. The DNA end favors TRBJ2-2, so the J call may be wrong. The CDR3 contains 17 residues. Germline CDR1 and CDR2: LGHNA and YNFKEQ. This chain's CDR3 is CASSQASAGGGTGELFF. The CDR3, as DNA: TGTGCCAGCAGCCAAGCCTCAGCGGGAGGTGGCACCGGGGAGCTGTTTTTT.